This T cell receptor beta chain was identified during a study of Ad26.COV2.S vaccination and SARS-CoV-2 variants. Study in general: Dosing was one shot or two shots 56 days apart.

V shed 4 bases and J 8 bases; nucleotides not matched to a gene: 5. Germline CDR1 is SGHTA and CDR2 is FQGNSA. The CDR3 runs 15 residues. Indicated treatment: roughly 19 received Ad26.COV2.S at low or high dose, single or two shots; about 5 received placebo; per-sample allocation not given. Sampling took place 63 days after the first vaccine or placebo injection. This adult donor, from Boston, was 18-55 years old. The vaccine antigen was prefusion-stabilized Wuhan SARS-CoV-2 spike. Worth noting for this clone: What it binds is unknown.

Assay: immunoSEQ multiplex PCR; the TCRdb copy retains only in-frame clones and omits some. The data contain 500,000 or so clones, about 88% of them singletons. Study-wide points: The authors reported substantial breadth in spike-specific CD8+ and CD4+ T cell responses after vaccination.

The sample here was peripheral blood, taken in a trial of Ad26.COV2.S vaccine versus placebo. The chain employs TRBV7-2 and TRBJ2-1; 13 positions match TRBD2. This receptor was obtained from a person aged 18-60 years who received the Ad26.COV2.S COVID-19 vaccine or a placebo. Here the CDR3 DNA reads TGTGCCAGCAGCTGGACTAGCGGGAGTAACGATGAGCAGTTCTTC. Its translation: CASSWTSGSNDEQFF.